The count of the clone carrying this T cell receptor (beta chain) is one. Repertoires were generated with immunoSEQ multiplex PCR, while TCRdb's copy carries only in-frame clones and drops some. The data show some 150,000 clones, under 95% seen once. This CDR3 has 22 residues. The germline V gene has CDR1 MNHNY and CDR2 SVGAGI (reference sequence). V lost 5 bases, J lost 0 bases, and 31 bases lay in between. The record originates from a study of control samples from healthy donors and cancer patients. The gene calls are TRBV6-6 and TRBJ2-2; D may be TRBD1 or TRBD2 (5 bases each). The sequencing sample was made of blood. This clonotype was sampled from a man between 35 and 55 years old in good health. CDR3 DNA: TGTGCCAGCAGTCCTCCCAAGTCCACACACAACTTATGGGACGCGAACACCGGGGAGCTGTTTTTT. Translated: CASSPPKSTHNLWDANTGELFF.